These 20 T cell receptor beta chains share one sample of origin, sequenced in a study of tissue T cells after allogeneic stem cell transplantation. Described time point: mouse harvest day 7 after allogeneic transplant. The graft held 10^6 splenic CD5+ T cells and 10^7 T-cell-depleted bone marrow cells. Measured with immunoSEQ multiplex PCR; TCRdb has only the in-frame clones, and not every one. The sample includes over 6,000 clones, roughly half seen only once; the top ten take 7.8%. The material sequenced was gut tissue. All receptors come from a female BALB/c mouse given C57BL/6 T cells with graft-versus-host disease after an allogeneic hematopoietic cell transplant.

About this clone itself: Gene names and germline refer to mouse. The read ends 1 residue before the CDR3 terminus; that terminus is restored from the germline J gene. The chain is built from TRBV13-1 and TRBJ2-3; 7 positions agree with TRBD2. CDR3 length: 16 residues. CDR1 and CDR2 (germline): NSHNY, SYGAGN. The ends lost 0 bases at V and 0 bases at J; junction bases unmatched: 4. The DNA read from the CDR3 is TGTGCCAGCAGTGATGGGGGGGGGAATAGTGCAGAAACGCTGTAT. Its protein product is CASSDGGGNSAETLY. The full-length CDR3 reads as CASSDGGGNSAETLYF.

A remark on this clone: The junction shows a germline mismatch at one end, possibly a read error. The gene symbols are mouse symbols. The chain's CDR3 is CASSPQGAQNALYF. The sequenced part of the CDR3 DNA is TGTGCCAGCAGTCCACAGGGGGCCCAAAACGCCTTGTAC. The V call is TRBV26, the J call TRBJ2-4, with 9 bases aligning to TRBD1. The read stops 1 residue short of the end of the CDR3; the missing end is completed from the germline J gene. Germline CDR1 reads KGHPV; CDR2 reads FQNQEV (reference sequence). The CDR3 extends over 14 amino acids.

This clone has only one observation. Mouse gene names and germline throughout. The read comes to an end 1 residue before the CDR3 does, leaving the germline J gene to fill in the end. The chain carries TRBV13-2 and TRBJ2-3; no clear D. This CDR3 contains 15 residues. V was clipped by 2 bases and J by 0 bases, with 10 bases between them. Germline assignment: CDR1 NNHNN and CDR2 SYGAGS (reference sequence). CDR3 in amino acids: CASGDTNPSAETLYF. CDR3 DNA, as far as it was read: TGTGCCAGCGGTGACACAAACCCTAGTGCAGAAACGCTGTAT.

This clone was detected once. These gene names are mouse names. The read gets to within 1 residue of the CDR3 end, and the germline J gene fills in the rest. The chain employs TRBV23 and TRBJ1-4; the tabulated D call, TRBD1, remains unverified against the DNA. Per the germline V gene, CDR1 is KGHTA and CDR2 is FQNQQP. The CDR3 is made up of 13 amino acids. CDR3: CSSKGQAGERLFF. CDR3 DNA (partial): TGCTCCAGCAAGGGACAGGCTGGCGAAAGATTATTT. Full variable domain (remainder filled in from reference TRBV23 and TRBJ1-4): DAAVTQKPRYLIKMKGQEAEMKCIPEKGHTAVFWYQQKQSKELKFLIYFQNQQPLDQIDMVKERFSAVCPSSSLCSLGIRTCEAEDSALYLCSSKGQAGERLFFGHGTKLSVL.

In regard to this clone: Mouse gene names and germline throughout. Read coverage stops 1 residue before the CDR3 terminus; the germline J gene supplies the remainder. The V gene is TRBV3, the J gene TRBJ2-4, with no clear D. Germline values: CDR1 SNHLY, CDR2 FYNGKV (reference sequence). There are 14 residues in the CDR3. With 3 bases removed from V and 0 bases from J, the gap between germline ends came to 7 bases. The chain's CDR3 is CASSFDLSQNTLYF. The covered CDR3 bases are TGTGCCAGCAGCTTTGACTTAAGTCAAAACACCTTGTAC. Together with reference TRBV3 and TRBJ2-4, the CDR3 gives the full variable domain: GPKVLQIPSHQIIDMGQMVTLNCDPVSNHLYFYWYKQILGQQMEFLVNFYNGKVMEKSKLFKDQFSVERPDGSYFTLKIQPTALEDSAVYFCASSFDLSQNTLYFGAGTRLSVL.

Points on this clone: The germline and genes are mouse ones. Coverage ceases 1 residue before the CDR3 finishes, and the germline J gene fills in the end. This chain uses TRBV3 with TRBJ1-4; tentatively, D is TRBD1 (5 bases). The CDR3 spans 15 residues. The germline V gene has CDR1 SNHLY and CDR2 FYNGKV (reference sequence). V was pared by 2 bases and J by 5 bases, with 12 bases between. CDR3 DNA, as far as it was read: TGTGCCAGCAGCTTATGGGGGAGAGGGAACGAAAGATTATTT. This codes for CASSLWGRGNERLF. The whole CDR3 protein is CASSLWGRGNERLFF.

Comment on this clone: The genes and germline here are from mouse. The observed sequence ends 1 residue before the CDR3 terminus, with the missing tail filled in from the germline J gene. The rearrangement uses TRBV26 and TRBJ1-3; D remains ambiguous. CDR3 length: 15 amino acids. The ends were cut back, 3 bases at V and 0 bases at J, with 9 bases in the middle. Germline-derived CDR1 and CDR2 are KGHPV and FQNQEV (reference sequence). The covered CDR3 bases are TGTGCCAGCAGTCTTCCAGAATATTCTGGAAATACGCTCTAT. Translated, it gives CASSLPEYSGNTLY. The CDR3 reads in full as CASSLPEYSGNTLYF.

This clone appeared once. These gene names are mouse names. The sequenced CDR3 bases are TGTGCCAGCTCTCTCGGACTTTCTGGAAATACGCTCTAT. This codes for CASSLGLSGNTLY. The entire CDR3 is CASSLGLSGNTLYF. This chain links TRBV12-2 with TRBJ1-3, with D uncertain. The read is 1 residue too short to cover the CDR3 end, so that end is filled in from the germline J gene. V shed 0 bases and J shed 0 bases, with 5 bases lying between them. This CDR3 spans 14 amino acids. CDR1 SGHLS and CDR2 HYDKME come from the germline V gene.

Only one count was recorded for this clone. The gene symbols are mouse symbols. The missing CDR3 end, 1 residue past where the read stops, is filled in from the germline J gene. The chain carries TRBV4 and TRBJ2-4; 8 bases align to TRBD2. The length of the CDR3 is 14 residues. Germline V gene data show CDR1 as LGHDT and CDR2 as YNNKQL (reference sequence). J gave up 2 bases and V 5 bases, and 3 bases lay outside the gene matches. The CDR3 bases that were read are TGTGCCAGCAGCCCACTGGGGGTTCAAAACACCTTGTAC. This codes for CASSPLGVQNTLY. The whole CDR3 protein is CASSPLGVQNTLYF.

With respect to this clone: Genes here carry mouse names. The read is 1 residue too short to cover the CDR3 end, so that end is filled in from the germline J gene. The J gene is TRBJ2-4, the V gene TRBV26, with TRBD1 as a possible D gene (7 bases). The CDR3 totals 15 residues. V lost 2 bases to trimming and J lost 2 bases, with 11 bases between them. The germline gives CDR1 KGHPV, CDR2 FQNQEV (reference sequence). The CDR3 is CASSLRGRDQNTLYF. Partial CDR3 DNA: TGTGCCAGCAGTCTGAGGGGGCGCGATCAAAACACCTTGTAC.

The table lists this clone with a few counts. The listed genes are named as in mouse. The read terminates 1 residue ahead of where the CDR3 ends, so the germline J gene completes it. The chain employs TRBV3 and TRBJ2-7, with D perhaps TRBD2 (6 bases). Per the germline V gene, CDR1 is SNHLY and CDR2 is FYNGKV (reference sequence). The germline V and J ends were trimmed by 6 bases and 4 bases, with 7 bases remaining between them. The CDR3 is 11 amino acids. Partial CDR3 DNA: TGTGCCAGCAGTCTGGGGTATGAACAGTAC. Translation gives CASSLGYEQY. The CDR3 reads in full as CASSLGYEQYF.

Points on this clone: The gene symbols are mouse symbols. Read sequence stops 1 residue before the CDR3 end, and the germline J gene provides the missing end. The chain couples TRBV17 to TRBJ2-5; unclear D gene. Trimming removed 0 bases from V and 0 bases from J, with 4 bases in between. Germline V gene lookup returns CDR1 MNHDT and CDR2 YYDKIL. This CDR3 is 14 amino acids long. The part of the CDR3 DNA that was read is TGTGCTAGCAGTAGAGAGGGAAACCAAGACACCCAGTAC. This sequence encodes CASSREGNQDTQY. Given in full, the CDR3 is CASSREGNQDTQYF.

With regard to this clone: The gene names here belong to mouse. The read halts 1 residue ahead of the CDR3 end, with the missing end drawn from the germline J gene. The chain employs TRBV12-1 and TRBJ2-7; D possibly uses TRBD1 or TRBD2 (6 bases each). The germline gives CDR1 SGHSN, CDR2 HYEKVE. Trimming cost V 6 bases and J 0 bases, with 17 bases left between them. The CDR3 is 15 residues long. The CDR3 spells CASSLVGAPSYEQYF. Incomplete CDR3 DNA: TGTGCCAGCAGCTTAGTGGGGGCCCCCTCCTATGAACAGTAC.

Of note for this clone: Mouse gene names and germline throughout. The CDR3 sequence: CAWSPLGGDYEQYF. CDR3 DNA (partial): TGTGCCTGGAGTCCACTGGGGGGGGATTATGAACAGTAC. V is TRBV31 and J is TRBJ2-7; 10 bases are shared with TRBD2. The read falls 1 residue short of the CDR3 end, and the missing part is taken from the germline J gene. CDR1 and CDR2 (germline): GKSSPN, SITVG. CDR3 size: 14 residues. The J segment lost 4 bases and the V segment lost 1 base, leaving 4 bases of the junction unmatched.

As regards this clone: Genes here carry mouse names. The CDR3 end is not reached by the read, which stops 1 residue before it; the germline J gene fills it in. The chain couples TRBV19 to TRBJ2-5; D remains unclear. CDR1 is FNHDT and CDR2 is SITEND in the germline V gene (reference sequence). This CDR3 region has 11 residues. Trimming removed 2 bases at V and 6 bases at J, with 4 bases between. CDR3 bases read: TGTGCCAGCAGTATTTGGGACACCCAGTAC. Translating it yields CASSIWDTQY. The whole CDR3 protein reads CASSIWDTQYF.

This clone showed up just once. Any gene name here is a mouse gene name. The read ends 1 residue shy of where the CDR3 ends; the end is completed using the germline J gene. The V call is TRBV26, the J call TRBJ2-5; no firm D call. The germline V gene has CDR1 KGHPV and CDR2 FQNQEV (reference sequence). The CDR3 spans 13 residues. The ends were cut back, 3 bases at V and 2 bases at J, with 6 bases in the middle. The CDR3 bases that were read are TGTGCCAGCAGTCTCCAAATCCAAGACACCCAGTAC. Its protein is CASSLQIQDTQY. The whole CDR3 sequence reads CASSLQIQDTQYF.

Notes on this clone: Gene labels here are mouse ones. Read sequence stops 1 residue before the CDR3 end, and the germline J gene provides the missing end. The chain uses TRBV13-3 and TRBJ1-4; D is undetermined. Germline CDR1 and CDR2: NNHDY and SYVADS. V dropped 1 base and J dropped 7 bases, with 8 bases sitting between them. The CDR3 has 13 residues. The CDR3 loop is CASSDPPSERLFF. The covered CDR3 bases are TGTGCCAGCAGTGATCCGCCCTCCGAAAGATTATTT. The variable domain in full, with the rest retrieved from reference TRBV13-3 and TRBJ1-4, is EAAVTQSPRSKVAVTGGKVTLSCHQTNNHDYMYWYRQDTGHGLRLIHYSYVADSTEKGDIPDGYKASRPSQENFSLILELASLSQTAVYFCASSDPPSERLFFGHGTKLSVL.

Concerning this clone itself: Gene names are mouse gene names. The DNA ends 1 residue before the CDR3 does, and the rest of the CDR3 is filled in from the germline J gene. The V call is TRBV12-2, the J call TRBJ2-7, with D possibly matching TRBD1 (5 bases). The CDR3 is 12 amino acids. V was trimmed by 1 base and J by 6 bases, leaving 9 bases between them. CDR1 and CDR2 from the germline V gene are SGHLS and HYDKME. CDR3 residues: CASSLRGGEQYF. The DNA read from the CDR3 is TGTGCCAGCTCTCTAAGGGGAGGTGAACAGTAC. Together with reference TRBV12-2 and TRBJ2-7, the CDR3 gives the full variable domain: NSGVVQSPRYIIKGKGERSILKCIPISGHLSVAWYQQTQGQELKFFIQHYDKMERDKGNLPSRFSVQQFDDYHSEMNMSALELEDSAVYFCASSLRGGEQYFGPGTRLTVL.

A remark on this clone: Each gene name is a mouse one. The read finishes 1 residue shy of the CDR3 end, and the germline J gene is used to complete it. V usage is TRBV5 and J usage is TRBJ1-1, with no clear D. V was pared by 2 bases and J by 1 base, with 2 bases between. The CDR3 has 12 residues. Looked up from germline, CDR1 is LGHNA and CDR2 is YNLKQL (reference sequence). The part of the CDR3 DNA that was read is TGTGCCAGCAGCCAACAAAACACAGAAGTCTTC. Translating gives CASSQQNTEVF. The whole CDR3 reads CASSQQNTEVFF.

This clone was seen a handful of times. Genes here carry mouse names. The missing CDR3 end, 1 residue past where the read stops, is filled in from the germline J gene. The chain links TRBV15 to TRBJ2-7, with a possible D match to TRBD1 (5 bases). The V end was cut by 4 bases, the J end by 2 bases, with 6 bases between. Germline-derived CDR1 and CDR2 are SGHND and FRSKSL. The CDR3 runs to 12 residues. The CDR3 protein is CASSSTAYEQYF. The part of the CDR3 DNA that was read is TGTGCCAGCAGTTCGACAGCCTATGAACAGTAC.